This T cell receptor beta chain was captured by sequencing in a study of blood T cell repertoires in COVID-19. Looking at the study overall: Collection of acute and convalescent COVID-19 samples took place in the United States, Italy and Spain.

Germline CDR1 LNHDA, CDR2 SQIVND (reference sequence). There are 14 residues in the CDR3. Trimming removed 2 bases at V and 2 bases at J, with 7 bases between. The table came from immunoSEQ multiplex PCR; TCRdb's copy has only in-frame clones and leaves some out. The table lists around 250,000 clones, about 88% of them singletons. Notes on this clone: Additional DNA sequences in this sample encode the identical CDR3.

Sequences were obtained from peripheral blood. J is TRBJ1-5 and V is TRBV19; TRBD1 might be the D (6 bases). The sequence was obtained from a man aged 18 to 29 with active or convalescent COVID-19. In DNA form, the CDR3 reads TGTGCCAGTAGTATATCAGGGGGCAATCAGCCCCAGCATTTT. Translated, it gives CASSISGGNQPQHF.